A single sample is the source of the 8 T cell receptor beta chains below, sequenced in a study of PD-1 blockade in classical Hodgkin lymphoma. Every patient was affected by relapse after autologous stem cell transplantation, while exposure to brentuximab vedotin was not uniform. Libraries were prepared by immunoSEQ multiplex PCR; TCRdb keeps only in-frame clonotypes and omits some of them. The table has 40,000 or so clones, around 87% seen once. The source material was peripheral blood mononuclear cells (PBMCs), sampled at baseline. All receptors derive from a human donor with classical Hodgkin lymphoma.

The CDR3 sequence: CASSLGLGGTDTQYF. In DNA, the CDR3 is TGTGCCAGCAGTTTAGGGCTAGGGGGCACAGATACGCAGTATTTT. The genes are TRBV28 and TRBJ2-3; tentative D call: TRBD1 (5 bases). This CDR3 region has 15 residues. Germline CDR1 is MDHEN and CDR2 is SYDVKM. Trimming left V 2 bases short and J 1 base short, with 10 bases between.

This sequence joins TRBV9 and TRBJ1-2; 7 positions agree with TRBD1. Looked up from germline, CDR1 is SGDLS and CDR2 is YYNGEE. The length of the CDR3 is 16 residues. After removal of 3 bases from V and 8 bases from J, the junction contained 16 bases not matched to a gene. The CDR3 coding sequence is TGTGCCAGCAGCGGCCGGGGCAAGGGGGCGCCGGGGGGCTACACCTTC. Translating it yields CASSGRGKGAPGGYTF.

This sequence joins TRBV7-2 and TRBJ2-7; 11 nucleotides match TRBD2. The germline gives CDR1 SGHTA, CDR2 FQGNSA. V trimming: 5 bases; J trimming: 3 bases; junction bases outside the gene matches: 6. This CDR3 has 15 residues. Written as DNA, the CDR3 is TGTGCCAGCAGCCAGGGGACTAGCGGAAACTACGAGCAGTACTTC. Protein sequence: CASSQGTSGNYEQYF.

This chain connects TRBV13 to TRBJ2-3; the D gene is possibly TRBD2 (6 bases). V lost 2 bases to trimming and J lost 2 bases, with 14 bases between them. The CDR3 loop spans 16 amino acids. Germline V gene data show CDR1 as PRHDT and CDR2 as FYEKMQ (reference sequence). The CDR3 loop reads CASSLLDAGPTDTQYF. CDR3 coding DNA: TGTGCCAGCAGCTTACTAGATGCGGGGCCCACAGATACGCAGTATTTT.

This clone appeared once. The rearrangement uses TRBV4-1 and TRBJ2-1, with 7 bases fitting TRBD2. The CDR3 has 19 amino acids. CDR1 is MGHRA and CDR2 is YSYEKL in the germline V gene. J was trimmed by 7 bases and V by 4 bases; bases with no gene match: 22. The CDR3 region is CASSLSLRRPSGLHNEQFF. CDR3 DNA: TGCGCCAGCAGCCTCAGCCTTAGGAGGCCTAGCGGACTTCATAATGAGCAGTTCTTC.

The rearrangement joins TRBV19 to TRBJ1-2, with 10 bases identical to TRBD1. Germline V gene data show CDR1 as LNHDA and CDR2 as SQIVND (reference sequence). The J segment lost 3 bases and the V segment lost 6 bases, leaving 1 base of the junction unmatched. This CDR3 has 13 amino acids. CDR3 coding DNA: TGTGCCAGTAGGACAGGGGGCGACTATGGCTACACCTTC. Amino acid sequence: CASRTGGDYGYTF.

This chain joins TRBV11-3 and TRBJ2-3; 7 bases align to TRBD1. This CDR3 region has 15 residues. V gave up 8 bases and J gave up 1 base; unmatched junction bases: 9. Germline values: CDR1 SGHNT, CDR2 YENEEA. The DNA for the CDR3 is TGTGCCAGCTGGGGTCGGGGACAGCGCACAGATACGCAGTATTTT. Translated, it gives CASWGRGQRTDTQYF. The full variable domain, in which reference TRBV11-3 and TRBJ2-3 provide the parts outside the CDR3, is EAGVVQSPRYKIIEKKQPVAFWCNPISGHNTLYWYLQNLGQGPELLIRYENEEAVDDSQLPKDRFSAERLKGVDSTLKIQPAELGDSAVYLCASWGRGQRTDTQYFGPGTRLTVL.

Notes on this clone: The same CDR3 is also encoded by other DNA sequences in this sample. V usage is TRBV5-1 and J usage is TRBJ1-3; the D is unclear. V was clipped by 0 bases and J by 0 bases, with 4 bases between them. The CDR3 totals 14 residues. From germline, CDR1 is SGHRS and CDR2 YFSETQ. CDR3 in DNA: TGCGCCAGCAGCTTGGAAGACTCTGGAAACACCATATATTTT. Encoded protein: CASSLEDSGNTIYF.